The T cell receptor (beta chain) under discussion was sequenced for a study of T cell responses to AZD1222 COVID-19 vaccine. Overall study findings and caveats: The number of AZD1222 recipients seropositive at baseline was only five to seven.

Details on this clone: What it binds is not known.

Sequencing was performed with immunoSEQ multiplex PCR; in TCRdb, only in-frame clones are kept and a portion is missing. The table lists 150,000 or so clones, approximately 88% of them singletons, with 3% to 4% in the top ten. The sequencing used peripheral blood, collected on day 0 of MenACWY control vaccination. The TCR was taken from an adult in good health.

CDR3 residues: CASSVGAADEKLFF. CDR3 DNA sequence: TGTGCCAGTAGTGTGGGAGCGGCGGACGAAAAACTGTTTTTT. This chain links TRBV19 with TRBJ1-4, with no clear D. CDR3 length: 14 amino acids. V gave up 5 bases and J gave up 8 bases, with 15 bases separating them. Germline V gene lookup returns CDR1 LNHDA and CDR2 SQIVND (reference sequence). The full variable domain, with the rest looked up from reference TRBV19 and TRBJ1-4, is DGGITQSPKYLFRKEGQNVTLSCEQNLNHDAMYWYRQDPGQGLRLIYYSQIVNDFQKGDIAEGYSVSREKKESFPLTVTSAQKNPTAFYLCASSVGAADEKLFFGSGTQLSVL.